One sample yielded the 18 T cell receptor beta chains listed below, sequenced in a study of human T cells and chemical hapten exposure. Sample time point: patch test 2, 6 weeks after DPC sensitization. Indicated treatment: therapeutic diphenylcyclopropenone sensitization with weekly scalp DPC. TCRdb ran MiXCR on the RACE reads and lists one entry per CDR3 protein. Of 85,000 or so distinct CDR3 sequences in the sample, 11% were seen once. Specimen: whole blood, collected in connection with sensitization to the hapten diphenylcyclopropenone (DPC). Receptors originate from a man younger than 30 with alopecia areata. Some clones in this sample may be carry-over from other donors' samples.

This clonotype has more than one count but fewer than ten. CDR3 loop: CASSSWDRGPGANVLTF. Here the CDR3 DNA reads TGTGCCAGCAGCTCTTGGGACAGGGGGCCCGGGGCCAACGTCCTGACTTTC. The chain employs TRBV5-8 and TRBJ2-6; 12 bases fit TRBD1. V lost 3 bases and J lost 4; bases outside the gene matches: 5. The CDR3 spans 17 residues. CDR1 is SGHTS, CDR2 YDEGEE, per germline.

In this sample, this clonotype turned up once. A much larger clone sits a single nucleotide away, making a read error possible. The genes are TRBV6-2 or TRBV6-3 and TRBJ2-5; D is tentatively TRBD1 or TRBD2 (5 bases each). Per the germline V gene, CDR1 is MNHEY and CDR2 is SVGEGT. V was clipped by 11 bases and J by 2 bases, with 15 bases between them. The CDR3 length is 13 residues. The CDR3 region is CAGKRDGQETQYF. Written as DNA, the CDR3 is TGTGCCGGCAAAAGGGACGGGCAAGAGACCCAGTACTTC.

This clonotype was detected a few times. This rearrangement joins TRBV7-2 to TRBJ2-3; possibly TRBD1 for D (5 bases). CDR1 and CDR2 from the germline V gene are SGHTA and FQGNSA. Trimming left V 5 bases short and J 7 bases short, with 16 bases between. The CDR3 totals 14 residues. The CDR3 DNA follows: TGTGCCAGCAGCCCATCGTTAGGGGCACATACGCAGTATTTT. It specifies CASSPSLGAHTQYF. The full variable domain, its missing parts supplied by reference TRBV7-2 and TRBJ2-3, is GAGVSQSPSNKVTEKGKDVELRCDPISGHTALYWYRQSLGQGLEFLIYFQGNSAPDKSGLPSDRFSAERTGGSVSTLTIQRTQQEDSAVYLCASSPSLGAHTQYFGPGTRLTVL.

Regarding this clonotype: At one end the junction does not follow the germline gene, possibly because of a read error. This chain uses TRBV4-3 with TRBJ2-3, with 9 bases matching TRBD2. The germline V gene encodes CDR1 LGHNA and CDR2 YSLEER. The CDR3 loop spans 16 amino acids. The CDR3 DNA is TGCGCCGGCAGCCAACTGGCGGGGGGGCTCACAGATACGCAGTATTTT. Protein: CAGSQLAGGLTDTQYF.

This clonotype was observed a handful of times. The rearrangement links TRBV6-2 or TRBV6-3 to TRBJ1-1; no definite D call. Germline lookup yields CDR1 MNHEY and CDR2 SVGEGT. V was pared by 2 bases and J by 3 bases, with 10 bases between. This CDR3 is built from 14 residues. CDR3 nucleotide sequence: TGTGCCAGCAGTTACAGGCTCGGGGACACTGAAGCTTTCTTT. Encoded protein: CASSYRLGDTEAFF.

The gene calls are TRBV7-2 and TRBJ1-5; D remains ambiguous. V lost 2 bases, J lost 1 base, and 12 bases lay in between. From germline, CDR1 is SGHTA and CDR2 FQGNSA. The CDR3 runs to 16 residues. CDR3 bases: TGTGCCAGCAGCTTAAATCCGGGATTGAGCAATCAGCCCCAGCATTTT. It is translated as CASSLNPGLSNQPQHF.

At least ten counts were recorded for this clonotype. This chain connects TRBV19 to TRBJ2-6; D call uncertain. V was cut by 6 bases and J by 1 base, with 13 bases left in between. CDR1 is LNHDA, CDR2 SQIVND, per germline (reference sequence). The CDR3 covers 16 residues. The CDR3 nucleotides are TGTGCCAGTAGCTCCGGACGCCGGTCTGGGGCCAACGTCCTGACTTTC. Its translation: CASSSGRRSGANVLTF.

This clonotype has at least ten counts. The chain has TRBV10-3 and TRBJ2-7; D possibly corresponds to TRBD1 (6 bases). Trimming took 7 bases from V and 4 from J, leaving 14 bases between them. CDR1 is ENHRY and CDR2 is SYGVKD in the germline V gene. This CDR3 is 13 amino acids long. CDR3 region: CAITHRVGYEQYF. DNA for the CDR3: TGTGCCATCACTCACAGGGTTGGATACGAGCAGTACTTC.

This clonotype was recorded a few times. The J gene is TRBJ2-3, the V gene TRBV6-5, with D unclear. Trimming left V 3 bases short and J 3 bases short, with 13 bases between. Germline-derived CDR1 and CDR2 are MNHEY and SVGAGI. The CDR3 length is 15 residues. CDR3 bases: TGTGCCAGCAGTTATTTGGCCGAAAGGACAGATACGCAGTATTTT. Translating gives CASSYLAERTDTQYF.

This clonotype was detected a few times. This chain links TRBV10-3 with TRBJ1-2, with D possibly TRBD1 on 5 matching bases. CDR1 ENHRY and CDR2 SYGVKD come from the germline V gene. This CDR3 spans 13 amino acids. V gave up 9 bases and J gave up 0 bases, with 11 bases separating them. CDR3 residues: CAMRDGANYGYTF. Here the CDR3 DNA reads TGTGCCATGAGGGACGGAGCTAACTATGGCTACACCTTC.

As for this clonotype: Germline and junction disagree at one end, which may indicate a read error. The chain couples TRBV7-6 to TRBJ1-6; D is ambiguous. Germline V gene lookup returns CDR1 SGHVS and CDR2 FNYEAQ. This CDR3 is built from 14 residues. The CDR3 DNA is TGTGTCAGCAGCATGGAGAGGCGGCATTCACCCCTCCACTTT. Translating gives CVSSMERRHSPLHF.

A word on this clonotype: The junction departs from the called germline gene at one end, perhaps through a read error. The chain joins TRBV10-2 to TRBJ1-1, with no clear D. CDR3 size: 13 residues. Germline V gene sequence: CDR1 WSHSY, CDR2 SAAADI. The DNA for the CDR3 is TGCGCCAGCAGTCGGACGGGGAACGCTGAAGCTTTCTTT. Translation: CASSRTGNAEAFF.

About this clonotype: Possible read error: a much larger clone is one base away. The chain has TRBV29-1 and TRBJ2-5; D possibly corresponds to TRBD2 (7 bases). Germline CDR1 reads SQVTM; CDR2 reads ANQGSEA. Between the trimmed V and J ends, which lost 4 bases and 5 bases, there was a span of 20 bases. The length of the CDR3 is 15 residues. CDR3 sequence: CSVVGARGLRETQYF. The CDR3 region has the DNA TGCAGCGTTGTTGGAGCGCGGGGGCTCAGGGAGACCCAGTACTTC.

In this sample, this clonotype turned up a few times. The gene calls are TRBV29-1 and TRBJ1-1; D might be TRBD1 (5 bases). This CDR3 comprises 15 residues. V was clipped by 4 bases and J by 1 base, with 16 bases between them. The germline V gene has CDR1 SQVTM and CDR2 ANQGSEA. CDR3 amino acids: CSVGRAGTGNTEAFF. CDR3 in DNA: TGCAGCGTTGGGAGGGCAGGGACGGGGAACACTGAAGCTTTCTTT.

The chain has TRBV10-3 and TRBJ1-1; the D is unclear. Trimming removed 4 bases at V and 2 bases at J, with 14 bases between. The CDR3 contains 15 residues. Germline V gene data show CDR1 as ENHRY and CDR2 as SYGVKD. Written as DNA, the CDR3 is TGTGCCATCAGTGGTACGGACGGGCTTAACACTGAAGCTTTCTTT. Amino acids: CAISGTDGLNTEAFF.

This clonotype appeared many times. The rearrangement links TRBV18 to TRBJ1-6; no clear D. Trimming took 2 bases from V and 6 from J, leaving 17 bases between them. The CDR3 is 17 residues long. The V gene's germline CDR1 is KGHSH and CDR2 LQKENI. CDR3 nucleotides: TGTGCCAGCTCACCAGTGACGAAGGGTTTTGGTAATTCACCCCTCCACTTT. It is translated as CASSPVTKGFGNSPLHF.

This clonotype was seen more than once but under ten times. CDR3 in amino acids: CASSFGPSLYNEQFF. CDR3 nucleotide sequence: TGTGCCAGCAGTTTCGGGCCGAGTTTATACAATGAGCAGTTCTTC. The gene calls are TRBV6-1 and TRBJ2-1; D gene unclear. Germline V gene lookup returns CDR1 MNHNS and CDR2 SASEGT. The CDR3 loop spans 15 amino acids. V lost 5 bases to trimming and J lost 4 bases, with 15 bases between them.

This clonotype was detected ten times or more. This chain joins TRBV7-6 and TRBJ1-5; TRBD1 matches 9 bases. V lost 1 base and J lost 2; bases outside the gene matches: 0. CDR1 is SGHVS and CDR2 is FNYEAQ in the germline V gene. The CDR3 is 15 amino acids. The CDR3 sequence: CASSLGTGGNQPQHF. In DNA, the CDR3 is TGTGCCAGCAGCTTAGGGACAGGGGGCAATCAGCCCCAGCATTTT. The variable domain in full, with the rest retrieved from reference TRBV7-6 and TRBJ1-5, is GAGVSQSPRYKVTKRGQDVALRCDPISGHVSLYWYRQALGQGPEFLTYFNYEAQQDKSGLPNDRFSAERPEGSISTLTIQRTEQRDSAMYRCASSLGTGGNQPQHFGDGTRLSIL.